A single sample gave rise to the 19 T cell receptor beta chains below, sequenced in a study of blood T cell repertoires in COVID-19. Clones were read by immunoSEQ multiplex PCR, and TCRdb kept only the in-frame ones, dropping some. In the table there are 210,000 or so clones, approximately 78% of which are singletons. The sample taken for sequencing was peripheral blood. Source of these receptors: a woman of 80 years or more with acute or convalescent COVID-19.

The J gene is TRBJ1-5, the V gene TRBV6-5, with a tentative D call TRBD1 (5 bases). Germline CDR1 MNHEY, CDR2 SVGAGI. V was clipped by 5 bases and J by 0 bases, with 11 bases between them. The CDR3 extends over 15 amino acids. CDR3 sequence reads: CASSPRGGSNQPQHF. The CDR3 nucleotides are TGTGCCAGCAGTCCCCGGGGGGGTAGCAATCAGCCCCAGCATTTT.

J is TRBJ2-7 and V is TRBV15, with 8 bases that match TRBD1. This CDR3 has 14 amino acids. The J segment lost 0 bases and the V segment lost 5 bases, leaving 3 bases of the junction unmatched. CDR1 LNHNV and CDR2 YYDKDF come from the germline V gene (reference sequence). The CDR3 nucleotides read TGTGCCACCAGCTTGGACAGGGCCTCCTACGAGCAGTACTTC. Its translation: CATSLDRASYEQYF. The whole variable domain, filled in from reference TRBV15 and TRBJ2-7, reads DAMVIQNPRYQVTQFGKPVTLSCSQTLNHNVMYWYQQKSSQAPKLLFHYYDKDFNNEADTPDNFQSRRPNTSFCFLDIRSPGLGDTAMYLCATSLDRASYEQYFGPGTRLTVT.

This clone came up a few times. One end of the junction is discordant with germline, which a read error may explain. The J gene is TRBJ2-5, the V gene TRBV7-7; 14 bases are shared with TRBD2. The CDR3 covers 15 residues. CDR1 and CDR2 from the germline V gene are SSHAT and FNYEAQ (reference sequence). CDR3 sequence: CASSLGLAGEETQYF. CDR3 nucleotide sequence: TGTGCTAGCAGCTTGGGACTAGCGGGGGAAGAGACCCAGTACTTC.

CDR3 bases: TGTGCCAGCAGCAGGTCCCGGGACAGGTTCGAGCAGTACTTC. Its protein is CASSRSRDRFEQYF. The chain links TRBV21-1 to TRBJ2-7; TRBD1 was called by the table and not checked on the DNA. TRBV21-1 is annotated as a pseudogene. The CDR3 is made up of 14 amino acids.

This clone appeared a few times. This chain joins TRBV19 and TRBJ1-6; 7 positions match TRBD1. J was trimmed by 8 bases and V by 2 bases; bases with no gene match: 3. The CDR3 has 14 amino acids. The germline CDR1 and CDR2 sequences are LNHDA and SQIVND (reference sequence). The CDR3 DNA follows: TGTGCCAGTAGTATAAGGGGGCCGGATTCACCCCTCCACTTT. Amino acid sequence: CASSIRGPDSPLHF.

The rearrangement links TRBV27 to TRBJ1-1; unclear D gene. The CDR3 extends over 15 amino acids. V dropped 2 bases and J dropped 0 bases, with 10 bases sitting between them. Germline loops: CDR1 MNHEY, CDR2 SMNVEV (reference sequence). The CDR3 region has the DNA TGTGCCAGCAGTTTAGGTGGCGGGGTGAACACTGAAGCTTTCTTT. This sequence encodes CASSLGGGVNTEAFF.

The chain joins TRBV5-1 to TRBJ1-3; D gene unclear. Trimming shortened V by 0 bases and J by 0 bases, and 10 bases separated the two germline ends. Germline CDR1 and CDR2: SGHRS and YFSETQ. The CDR3 covers 16 residues. CDR3 sequence: CASSLGGPPSGNTIYF. The CDR3 DNA sequence: TGCGCCAGCAGCTTGGGAGGGCCGCCCTCTGGAAACACCATATATTTT.

The genes are TRBV4-1 and TRBJ2-7; 12 bases map to TRBD1. The CDR3 totals 15 residues. The V gene end was trimmed by 1 base and the J gene end by 6 bases; junction bases not matched to a gene: 4. From germline, CDR1 is MGHRA and CDR2 YSYEKL. The CDR3 reads CASSQAGTGGAEQYF. The CDR3 bases are TGCGCCAGCAGCCAAGCAGGGACAGGGGGCGCCGAGCAGTACTTC.

The chain uses TRBV6-6 and TRBJ2-5, with TRBD2 identical over 15 bases. The CDR3 consists of 16 residues. The V segment lost 5 bases and the J segment 4 bases; nucleotides outside the gene matches: 5. The germline V gene has CDR1 MNHNY and CDR2 SVGAGI (reference sequence). This CDR3 is CASSGTSGGLTETQYF. CDR3 bases: TGTGCCAGCAGTGGGACTAGCGGGGGGCTAACAGAGACCCAGTACTTC.

The chain combines TRBV6-5 with TRBJ2-7, with 10 bases aligning to TRBD2. V lost 6 bases and J lost 2; bases outside the gene matches: 4. The CDR3 has 14 residues. Germline V CDR1 and CDR2: MNHEY, SVGAGI. CDR3 protein: CASRFSGGTYEQYF. The CDR3 DNA follows: TGTGCCAGCAGGTTTAGCGGGGGGACCTACGAGCAGTACTTC.

The CDR3 bases are TGTGCCAGCAGCTTAAATCCTGCGGGGGCGCGGACCGGGGAGCTGTTTTTT. Its translation: CASSLNPAGARTGELFF. The rearrangement links TRBV7-3 to TRBJ2-2; a weak D match, TRBD2 (7 bases). The length of the CDR3 is 17 residues. CDR1 is SGHTA, CDR2 FQGTGA, per germline. Trimming took off 1 base at V and 5 bases at J, with 17 bases between the two ends.

This chain links TRBV6-2 or TRBV6-3 with TRBJ1-2; 8 nucleotides line up with TRBD1. CDR3 length equals 15 residues. CDR1 is MNHEY and CDR2 is SVGEGT in the germline V gene. Losses at the gene ends were 2 bases for V and 3 bases for J; bases not matched to a gene: 5. CDR3 sequence: CASSYAGGLDYGYTF. In DNA, the CDR3 is TGTGCCAGCAGTTACGCAGGGGGCCTTGACTATGGCTACACCTTC.

The rearrangement uses TRBV7-2 and TRBJ2-1; D possibly corresponds to TRBD1 (6 bases). Between the trimmed V and J ends, which lost 5 bases and 6 bases, there was a span of 11 bases. CDR1 is SGHTA and CDR2 is FQGNSA in the germline V gene. This CDR3 has 13 residues. As DNA, the CDR3 is TGTGCCAGCAGCAATGGACAGTTCAATGAGCAGTTCTTC. As protein: CASSNGQFNEQFF.

The rearrangement links TRBV6-6 to TRBJ1-5; 10 nucleotides match TRBD1. The CDR3 runs 13 residues. After removal of 8 bases from V and 7 bases from J, the junction contained 5 bases not matched to a gene. The germline CDR1 and CDR2 sequences are MNHNY and SVGAGI (reference sequence). The CDR3 loop reads CASRGTGAQPQHF. Written as DNA, the CDR3 is TGTGCCAGCCGTGGGACAGGGGCGCAGCCCCAGCATTTT.

This sequence joins TRBV6-5 and TRBJ1-2; maybe TRBD1 (5 bases). Germline V gene sequence: CDR1 MNHEY, CDR2 SVGAGI. The CDR3 consists of 15 residues. Between the trimmed V and J ends, which lost 6 bases and 4 bases, there was a span of 18 bases. The DNA of the CDR3 is TGTGCCAGCAGGAGTACCGGGGACTCGGGCTATGGCTACACCTTC. Its protein is CASRSTGDSGYGYTF.

This sequence joins TRBV19 and TRBJ1-4; tentative D call: TRBD1 (5 bases). Germline values: CDR1 LNHDA, CDR2 SQIVND (reference sequence). Trimming took off 7 bases at V and 1 base at J, with 7 bases between the two ends. CDR3 size: 13 residues. The CDR3 region is CASMGGTNEKLFF. CDR3 coding DNA: TGTGCCAGTATGGGGGGAACTAATGAAAAACTGTTTTTT.

The CDR3 DNA follows: TGCGCCAGCAATAAACAGAACACTGAAGCTTTCTTT. Protein sequence: CASNKQNTEAFF. J is TRBJ1-1 and V is TRBV5-1; no clear D. The germline V and J ends were trimmed by 6 bases and 1 base, with 7 bases remaining between them. Germline V gives CDR1 SGHRS, CDR2 YFSETQ. The CDR3 sequence is 12 residues long. The full variable domain, in which reference TRBV5-1 and TRBJ1-1 provide the parts outside the CDR3, is KAGVTQTPRYLIKTRGQQVTLSCSPISGHRSVSWYQQTPGQGLQFLFEYFSETQRNKGNFPGRFSGRQFSNSRSEMNVSTLELGDSALYLCASNKQNTEAFFGQGTRLTVV.

The chain couples TRBV19 to TRBJ1-1; D is perhaps TRBD1 (6 bases). V dropped 11 bases and J dropped 4 bases, with 23 bases sitting between them. The CDR3 runs to 15 residues. Per the germline V gene, CDR1 is LNHDA and CDR2 is SQIVND (reference sequence). In nucleotides, the CDR3 is TGTGCCTCGATCCGGGGGGCGTCTGTTTCCACTGAAGCTTTCTTT. As protein: CASIRGASVSTEAFF.

V and J are TRBV30 and TRBJ1-2; the D gene is possibly TRBD1 (6 bases). Germline CDR1 is GTSNPN and CDR2 is SVGIG (reference sequence). This CDR3 comprises 12 residues. The V end lost 5 bases, the J end lost 0 bases, and 7 bases lay between the germline ends. The CDR3 loop reads CAWGTTNYGYTF. The CDR3 DNA sequence: TGTGCCTGGGGGACAACTAACTATGGCTACACCTTC.